The sequence of this T cell receptor beta chain was determined in a study of T-cell memory formation after mild COVID-19. General study results and limits: Day 15 to 85 contracting clones showed balanced CD4/CD8; day 15 to 37 expanders favored CD4+. Shrinking CD4+ clones resided mostly in CM and EM, and CD8+ ones in EMRA.

This CDR3 has 15 residues. The V end was cut by 4 bases, the J end by 0 bases, with 10 bases between. The germline CDR1 and CDR2 sequences are LGHDT and YNNKEL (reference sequence). This clonotype was seen at least ten times. The antigen is not known. Constant-segment primers and 5'RACE yielded cDNA libraries for TCR alpha and TCR beta, each carrying sample barcodes and UMIs. MiXCR, run by TCRdb on the 5' RACE reads, gives a single entry per CDR3 protein. Of approximately 260,000 distinct CDR3 sequences detected, about 15% appear once; the ten largest clones hold roughly 3.6%. This receptor was taken from a man aged 18 to 30 who had mild COVID-19 (a few samples of this study predate the infection). Cell type and time point are not known. The chain joins TRBV3-1 to TRBJ2-1; D gene uncertain. Material for sequencing was PBMCs or a T cell subset sorted from them (not recorded which). The CDR3 sequence: CASSRSESSYNEQFF. For the CDR3, the DNA is TGTGCCAGCAGCCGGTCGGAAAGCTCCTACAATGAGCAGTTCTTC.